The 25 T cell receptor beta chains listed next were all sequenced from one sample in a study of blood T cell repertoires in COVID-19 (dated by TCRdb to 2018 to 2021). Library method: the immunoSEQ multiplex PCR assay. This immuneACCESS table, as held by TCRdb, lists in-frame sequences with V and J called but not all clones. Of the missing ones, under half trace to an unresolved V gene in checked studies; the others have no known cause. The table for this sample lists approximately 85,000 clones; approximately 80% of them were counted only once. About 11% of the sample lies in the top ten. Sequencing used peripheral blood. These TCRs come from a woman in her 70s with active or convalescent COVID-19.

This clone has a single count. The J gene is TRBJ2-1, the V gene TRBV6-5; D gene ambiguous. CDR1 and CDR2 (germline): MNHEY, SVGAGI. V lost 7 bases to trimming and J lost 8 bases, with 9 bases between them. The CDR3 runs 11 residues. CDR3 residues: CASKRSDEQFF. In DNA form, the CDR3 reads TGTGCCAGCAAGAGAAGCGATGAGCAGTTCTTC.

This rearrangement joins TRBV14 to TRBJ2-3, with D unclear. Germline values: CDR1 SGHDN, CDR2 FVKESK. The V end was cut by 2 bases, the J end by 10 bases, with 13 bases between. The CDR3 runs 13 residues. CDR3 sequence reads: CASSQPTWAPQYF. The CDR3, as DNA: TGTGCCAGCAGCCAACCTACCTGGGCCCCGCAGTATTTT.

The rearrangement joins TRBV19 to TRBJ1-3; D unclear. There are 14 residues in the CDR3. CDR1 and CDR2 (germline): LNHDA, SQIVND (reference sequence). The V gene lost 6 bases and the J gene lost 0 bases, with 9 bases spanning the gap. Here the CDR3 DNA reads TGTGCCAGTAGAAAGGACTACTCTGGAAACACCATATATTTT. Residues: CASRKDYSGNTIYF.

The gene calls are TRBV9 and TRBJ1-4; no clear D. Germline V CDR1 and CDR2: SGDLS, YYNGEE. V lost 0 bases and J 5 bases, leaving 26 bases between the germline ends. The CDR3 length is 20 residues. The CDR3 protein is CASSVVATAMAARSNEKLFF. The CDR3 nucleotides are TGTGCCAGCAGCGTAGTTGCAACGGCAATGGCTGCGAGGAGCAATGAAAAACTGTTTTTT.

The CDR3 nucleotides read TGTGCCAGCAGCTTGCTTAATTCACCCCTCCACTTT. Translated, it gives CASSLLNSPLHF. V usage is TRBV5-6 and J usage is TRBJ1-6; D call uncertain. The CDR3 sequence is 12 residues long. Germline V gene lookup returns CDR1 SGHDT and CDR2 YYEEEE. The ends were cut back, 1 base at V and 6 bases at J, with 2 bases in the middle.

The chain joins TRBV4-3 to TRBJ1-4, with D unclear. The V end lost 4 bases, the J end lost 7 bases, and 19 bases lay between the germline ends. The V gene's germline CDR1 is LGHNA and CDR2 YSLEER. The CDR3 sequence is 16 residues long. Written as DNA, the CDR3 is TGCGCCAGCAGCCCCGCGGCCAATAGAGGGAGTGAAAAACTGTTTTTT. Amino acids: CASSPAANRGSEKLFF.

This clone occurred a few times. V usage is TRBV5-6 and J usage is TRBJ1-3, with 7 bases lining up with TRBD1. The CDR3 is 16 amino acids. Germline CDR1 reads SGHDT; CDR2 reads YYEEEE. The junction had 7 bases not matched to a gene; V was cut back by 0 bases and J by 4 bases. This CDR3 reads CASSLDRGYVGNTIYF. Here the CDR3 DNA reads TGTGCCAGCAGCTTGGACAGGGGCTATGTAGGAAACACCATATATTTT.

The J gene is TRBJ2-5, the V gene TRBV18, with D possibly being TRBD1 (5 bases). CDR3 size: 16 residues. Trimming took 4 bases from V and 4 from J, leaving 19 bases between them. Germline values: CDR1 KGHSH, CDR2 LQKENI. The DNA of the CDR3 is TGTGCCAGCTCACAGCTGACGGACACTACGAGAGAGACCCAGTACTTC. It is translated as CASSQLTDTTRETQYF.

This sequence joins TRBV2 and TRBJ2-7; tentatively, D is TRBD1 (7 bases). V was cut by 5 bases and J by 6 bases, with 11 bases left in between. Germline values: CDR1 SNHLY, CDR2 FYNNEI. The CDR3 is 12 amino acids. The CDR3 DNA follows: TGTGCCAGCAGTCCGCAGGGGGGCGAGCAGTACTTC. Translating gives CASSPQGGEQYF.

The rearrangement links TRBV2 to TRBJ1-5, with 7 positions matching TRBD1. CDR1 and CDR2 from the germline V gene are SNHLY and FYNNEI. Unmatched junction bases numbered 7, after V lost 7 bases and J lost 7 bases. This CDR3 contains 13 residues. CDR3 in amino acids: CASTTGMEQPQHF. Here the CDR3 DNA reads TGTGCCAGCACGACAGGGATGGAGCAGCCCCAGCATTTT.

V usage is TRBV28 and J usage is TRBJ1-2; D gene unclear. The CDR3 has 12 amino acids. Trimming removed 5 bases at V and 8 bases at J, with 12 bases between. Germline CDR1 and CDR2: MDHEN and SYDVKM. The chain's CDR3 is CASSMRAGGYTF. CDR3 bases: TGTGCCAGCAGTATGCGGGCGGGAGGCTACACCTTC.

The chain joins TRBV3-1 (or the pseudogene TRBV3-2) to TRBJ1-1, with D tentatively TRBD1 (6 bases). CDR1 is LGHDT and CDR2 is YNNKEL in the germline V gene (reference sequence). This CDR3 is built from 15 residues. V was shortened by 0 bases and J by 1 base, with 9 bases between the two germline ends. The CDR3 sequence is CASSQDTGKNTEAFF. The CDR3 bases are TGTGCCAGCAGCCAAGATACAGGGAAGAACACTGAAGCTTTCTTT.

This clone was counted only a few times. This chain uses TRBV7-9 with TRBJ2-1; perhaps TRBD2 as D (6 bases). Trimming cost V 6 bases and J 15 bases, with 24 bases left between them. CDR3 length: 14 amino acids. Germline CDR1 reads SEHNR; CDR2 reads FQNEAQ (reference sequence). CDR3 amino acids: CASSRSEMWGDRFF. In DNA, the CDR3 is TGTGCCAGCAGTCGAAGTGAAATGTGGGGGGATCGGTTCTTC.

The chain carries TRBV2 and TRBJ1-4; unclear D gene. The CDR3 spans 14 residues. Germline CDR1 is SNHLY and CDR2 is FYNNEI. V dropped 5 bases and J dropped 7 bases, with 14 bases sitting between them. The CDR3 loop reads CASSPGQVSEKLFF. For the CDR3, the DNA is TGTGCCAGCAGTCCCGGTCAGGTATCTGAAAAACTGTTTTTT.

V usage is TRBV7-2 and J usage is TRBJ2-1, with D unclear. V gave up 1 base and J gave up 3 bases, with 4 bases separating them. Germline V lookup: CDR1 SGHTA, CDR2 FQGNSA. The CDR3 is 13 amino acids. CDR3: CASSLDFYNEQFF. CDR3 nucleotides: TGTGCCAGCAGCTTAGACTTCTACAATGAGCAGTTCTTC.

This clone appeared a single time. The chain's CDR3 is CASSPRGEEQFF. The CDR3 region has the DNA TGTGCCAGCAGCCCCCGGGGGGAGGAGCAGTTCTTC. The rearrangement joins TRBV12-3 or TRBV12-4 to TRBJ2-1; TRBD2 agrees at 7 bases. The CDR3 covers 12 residues. The ends lost 6 bases at V and 10 bases at J; junction bases unmatched: 6.

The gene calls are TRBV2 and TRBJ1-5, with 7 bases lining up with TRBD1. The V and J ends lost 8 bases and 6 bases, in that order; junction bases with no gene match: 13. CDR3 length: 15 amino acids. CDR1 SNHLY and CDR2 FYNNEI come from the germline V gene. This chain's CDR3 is CASGKTGMEGQPQHF. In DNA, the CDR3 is TGTGCCAGCGGAAAGACAGGGATGGAGGGTCAGCCCCAGCATTTT.

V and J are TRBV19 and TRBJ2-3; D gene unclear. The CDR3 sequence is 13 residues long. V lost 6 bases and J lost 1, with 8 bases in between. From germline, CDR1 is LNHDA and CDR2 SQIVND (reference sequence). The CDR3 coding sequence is TGTGCCAGTAGCCGTCCCGGCACAGATACGCAGTATTTT. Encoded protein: CASSRPGTDTQYF. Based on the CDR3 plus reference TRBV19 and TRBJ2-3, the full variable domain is DGGITQSPKYLFRKEGQNVTLSCEQNLNHDAMYWYRQDPGQGLRLIYYSQIVNDFQKGDIAEGYSVSREKKESFPLTVTSAQKNPTAFYLCASSRPGTDTQYFGPGTRLTVL.

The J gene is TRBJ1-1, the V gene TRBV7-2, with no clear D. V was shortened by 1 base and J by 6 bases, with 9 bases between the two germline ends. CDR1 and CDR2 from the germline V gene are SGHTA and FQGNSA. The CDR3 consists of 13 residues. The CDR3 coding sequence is TGTGCCAGCAGCTTAGTAGCCAGCCCTGAAGCTTTCTTT. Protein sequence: CASSLVASPEAFF.

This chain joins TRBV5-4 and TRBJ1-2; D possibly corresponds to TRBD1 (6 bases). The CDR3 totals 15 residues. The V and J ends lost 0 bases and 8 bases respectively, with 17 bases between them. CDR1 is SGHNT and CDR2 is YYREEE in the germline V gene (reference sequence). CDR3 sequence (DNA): TGTGCCAGCAGCTTGGAAAACAGGGCGTTTAGAGGCTACACCTTC. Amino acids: CASSLENRAFRGYTF.

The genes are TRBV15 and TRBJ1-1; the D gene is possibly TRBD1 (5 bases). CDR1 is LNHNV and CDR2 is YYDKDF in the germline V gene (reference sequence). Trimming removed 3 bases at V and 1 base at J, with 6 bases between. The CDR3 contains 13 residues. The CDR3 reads CATSSTGNTEAFF. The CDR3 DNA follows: TGTGCCACCAGCAGTACAGGGAACACTGAAGCTTTCTTT.

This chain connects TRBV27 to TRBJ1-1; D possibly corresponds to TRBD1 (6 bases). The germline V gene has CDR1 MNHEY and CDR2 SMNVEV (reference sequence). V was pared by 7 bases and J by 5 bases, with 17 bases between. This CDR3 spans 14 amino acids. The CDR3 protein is CASNGQPFLTEAFF. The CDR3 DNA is TGTGCCAGCAACGGACAGCCGTTCTTAACTGAAGCTTTCTTT.

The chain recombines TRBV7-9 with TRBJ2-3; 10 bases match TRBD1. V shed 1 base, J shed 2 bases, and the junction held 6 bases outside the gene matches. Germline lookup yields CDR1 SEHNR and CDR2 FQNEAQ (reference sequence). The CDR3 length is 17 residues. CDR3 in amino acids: CASSLDSGTGVTDTQYF. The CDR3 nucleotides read TGTGCCAGCAGCTTAGATTCCGGGACAGGGGTCACAGATACGCAGTATTTT.

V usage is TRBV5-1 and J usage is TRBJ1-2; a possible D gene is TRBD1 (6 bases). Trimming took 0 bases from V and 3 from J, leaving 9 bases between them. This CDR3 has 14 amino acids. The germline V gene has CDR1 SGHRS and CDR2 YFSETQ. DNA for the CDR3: TGCGCCAGCAGCTTGGAGGCAGGGGACTATGGCTACACCTTC. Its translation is CASSLEAGDYGYTF. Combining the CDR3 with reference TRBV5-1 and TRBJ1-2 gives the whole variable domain KAGVTQTPRYLIKTRGQQVTLSCSPISGHRSVSWYQQTPGQGLQFLFEYFSETQRNKGNFPGRFSGRQFSNSRSEMNVSTLELGDSALYLCASSLEAGDYGYTFGSGTRLTVV.

CDR3 residues: CASSGGSGSPTADLHF. Here the CDR3 DNA reads TGTGCCAGTAGTGGGGGGTCTGGTAGCCCTACCGCTGACCTCCACTTT. The chain carries TRBV19 and TRBJ1-6; D is perhaps TRBD1 (5 bases). CDR3 length equals 16 residues. Looked up from germline, CDR1 is LNHDA and CDR2 is SQIVND (reference sequence). Trimming took off 5 bases at V and 15 bases at J, with 26 bases between the two ends.